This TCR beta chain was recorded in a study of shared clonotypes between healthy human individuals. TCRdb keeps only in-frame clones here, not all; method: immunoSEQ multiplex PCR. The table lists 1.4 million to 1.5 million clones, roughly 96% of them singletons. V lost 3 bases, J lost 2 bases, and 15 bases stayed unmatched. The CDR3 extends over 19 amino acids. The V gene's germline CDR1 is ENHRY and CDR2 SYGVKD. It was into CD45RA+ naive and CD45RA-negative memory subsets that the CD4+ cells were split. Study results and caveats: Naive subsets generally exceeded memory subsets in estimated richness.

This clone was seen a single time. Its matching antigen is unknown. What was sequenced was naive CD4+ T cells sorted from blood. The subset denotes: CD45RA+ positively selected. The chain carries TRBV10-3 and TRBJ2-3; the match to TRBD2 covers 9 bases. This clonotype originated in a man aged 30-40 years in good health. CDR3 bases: TGTGCCATCAGTGATCCGGCCCCGGTCCTAGCGGGGAACACAGATACGCAGTATTTT. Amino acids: CAISDPAPVLAGNTDTQYF.